A selection of T cell receptor beta chains follows, all from one sample in a study of blood T cell repertoires in COVID-19. Sequenced by immunoSEQ multiplex PCR; TCRdb stores in-frame clones only, minus some. The sample shows under 300,000 clones, approximately 86% of them seen only once. What was sequenced was peripheral blood. These receptors came from a man between 18 and 35 years old with active or convalescent COVID-19. The CDR3 runs from the conserved cysteine through the conserved F or W. Each record gives: clone size, CDR3 length, V gene, J gene, D gene, CDR3 protein, CDR3 DNA. A D gene is named only where the DNA matches it firmly. Not every row has a clone size; where given, it reads once, few, many or a size class.

size: NA; length: 13; V: TRBV3-1/TRBV3-2; J: TRBJ2-7; D: NA; CDR3: CASSQVTGDEQYF; DNA: TGTGCCAGCAGCCAAGTTACCGGGGACGAGCAGTACTTC
size: NA; length: 13; V: TRBV6-2/TRBV6-3; J: TRBJ2-5; D: TRBD1; CDR3: CASSMTGLATQYF; DNA: TGTGCCAGCAGTATGACAGGGCTGGCGACCCAGTACTTC
size: NA; length: 13; V: TRBV18; J: TRBJ1-2; D: TRBD1; CDR3: CASSLPTGGGYTF; DNA: TGTGCCAGCTCACTACCGACAGGGGGTGGCTACACCTTC
size: NA; length: 15; V: TRBV6-1; J: TRBJ2-7; D: NA; CDR3: CASSDSLGREYEQYF; DNA: TGTGCCAGCAGTGATTCGTTGGGCAGAGAGTACGAGCAGTACTTC
size: NA; length: 14; V: TRBV19; J: TRBJ2-6; D: NA; CDR3: CASRIQGGANVLTF; DNA: TGTGCCAGTAGAATACAGGGAGGGGCCAACGTCCTGACTTTC
size: once; length: 14; V: TRBV5-1; J: TRBJ2-1; D: NA; CDR3: CASRPRPGYNEQFF; DNA: TGCGCCAGCAGGCCCAGACCGGGGTACAATGAGCAGTTCTTC
size: NA; length: 14; V: TRBV12-5; J: TRBJ2-1; D: TRBD2; CDR3: CASDLGLAGDEQFF; DNA: TGTGCTAGTGATCTGGGGTTAGCGGGTGATGAGCAGTTCTTC
size: NA; length: 15; V: TRBV15; J: TRBJ1-6; D: NA; CDR3: CATSTRSSYNSPLHF; DNA: TGTGCCACCAGCACTAGGAGCTCCTATAATTCACCCCTCCACTTT
size: NA; length: 14; V: TRBV27; J: TRBJ2-7; D: NA; CDR3: CASSTTAGSYEQYF; DNA: TGTGCCAGCAGTACGACAGCGGGCTCCTACGAGCAGTACTTC
size: NA; length: 12; V: TRBV29-1; J: TRBJ1-1; D: TRBD1; CDR3: CSAMGQGAEAFF; DNA: TGCAGCGCCATGGGGCAGGGGGCTGAAGCTTTCTTT
size: once; length: 16; V: TRBV5-1; J: TRBJ2-2; D: TRBD1; CDR3: CASRATGTGNTGELFF; DNA: TGCGCCAGCAGAGCTACCGGGACAGGGAACACCGGGGAGCTGTTTTTT
size: NA; length: 15; V: TRBV19; J: TRBJ2-2; D: NA; CDR3: CASTQVETNTGELFF; DNA: TGTGCCAGTACCCAAGTAGAGACGAACACCGGGGAGCTGTTTTTT
size: NA; length: 12; V: TRBV19; J: TRBJ1-2; D: NA; CDR3: CASSIGLRGYTF; DNA: TGTGCCAGTAGTATAGGACTGCGCGGCTACACCTTC
size: NA; length: 12; V: TRBV9; J: TRBJ1-2; D: NA; CDR3: CASSVGLGGYTF; DNA: TGTGCCAGCAGCGTAGGACTTGGCGGCTACACCTTC
size: NA; length: 15; V: TRBV7-9; J: TRBJ1-6; D: TRBD1; CDR3: CASSLGDREASPLHF; DNA: TGTGCCAGCAGCTTAGGGGACAGGGAAGCTTCACCCCTCCACTTT
size: NA; length: 14; V: TRBV19; J: TRBJ1-4; D: NA; CDR3: CATHGTLTNEKLFF; DNA: TGTGCCACCCATGGGACATTAACTAATGAAAAACTGTTTTTT
size: few; length: 15; V: TRBV18; J: TRBJ1-1; D: TRBD1; CDR3: CASSSLGTVNTEAFF; DNA: TGTGCCAGCTCGAGCCTAGGGACAGTGAACACTGAAGCTTTCTTT
size: few; length: 11; V: TRBV27; J: TRBJ2-7; D: NA; CDR3: CASSTVSEQYF; DNA: TGTGCCAGCAGTACAGTTTCTGAGCAGTACTTC
size: NA; length: 13; V: TRBV7-2; J: TRBJ2-5; D: TRBD2; CDR3: CASVSGSQETQYF; DNA: TGTGCCAGTGTTAGCGGGAGCCAAGAGACCCAGTACTTC
size: NA; length: 15; V: TRBV7-3; J: TRBJ2-3; D: NA; CDR3: CASTPLPAATDTQYF; DNA: TGTGCCAGCACCCCACTACCAGCGGCCACAGATACGCAGTATTTT
size: NA; length: 14; V: TRBV7-3; J: TRBJ2-7; D: NA; CDR3: CASSSDGGAYEQYF; DNA: TGTGCCAGCAGCTCGGACGGGGGAGCATACGAGCAGTACTTC
size: NA; length: 16; V: TRBV7-6; J: TRBJ1-4; D: NA; CDR3: CASSSGLPATNEKLFF; DNA: TGTGCCAGCAGCTCGGGACTTCCCGCAACTAATGAAAAACTGTTTTTT
size: NA; length: 15; V: TRBV11-3; J: TRBJ2-7; D: TRBD2; CDR3: CASSFNREGSDEQYF; DNA: TGTGCCAGCAGCTTTAACCGGGAGGGTTCCGACGAGCAGTACTTC
size: NA; length: 17; V: TRBV4-2; J: TRBJ1-2; D: NA; CDR3: CASSQGASRGVNYGYTF; DNA: TGTGCCAGCAGCCAAGGGGCGTCAAGGGGTGTAAACTATGGCTACACCTTC
size: NA; length: 17; V: TRBV19; J: TRBJ2-7; D: TRBD1; CDR3: CASSTSGTGGSWYEQYF; DNA: TGTGCCAGTAGTACCTCCGGGACAGGGGGCTCATGGTACGAGCAGTACTTC
size: NA; length: 12; V: TRBV6-2/TRBV6-3; J: TRBJ1-5; D: NA; CDR3: CASSYSGVAQHF; DNA: TGTGCCAGCAGTTACTCCGGAGTAGCCCAGCATTTT
size: NA; length: 15; V: TRBV9; J: TRBJ2-2; D: NA; CDR3: CASSVSGMNTGELFF; DNA: TGTGCCAGCAGCGTATCCGGGATGAACACCGGGGAGCTGTTTTTT
size: NA; length: 12; V: TRBV12-3/TRBV12-4; J: TRBJ1-2; D: NA; CDR3: CASSAGNYGYTF; DNA: TGTGCCAGCAGCGCGGGGAACTATGGCTACACCTTC
size: NA; length: 18; V: TRBV7-6; J: TRBJ2-2; D: TRBD2; CDR3: CASSLAPGLVPNTGELFF; DNA: TGTGCCAGCAGCCTAGCGCCGGGACTAGTCCCGAACACCGGGGAGCTGTTTTTT
size: NA; length: 22; V: TRBV21-1; J: TRBJ2-3; D: NA; CDR3: CASILLGSGRLEIAGRTDTQYF; DNA: TGTGCCAGCATCCTCTTGGGTTCGGGCAGGCTGGAGATAGCGGGCCGCACAGATACGCAGTATTTT
size: NA; length: 16; V: TRBV24-1; J: TRBJ2-2; D: TRBD2; CDR3: CATSDLASGRAGELFF; DNA: TGTGCCACCAGTGATTTAGCCAGCGGGAGGGCCGGGGAGCTGTTTTTT
size: NA; length: 12; V: TRBV29-1; J: TRBJ1-1; D: NA; CDR3: CSGRTGNTEAFF; DNA: TGCAGCGGTCGAACAGGGAACACTGAAGCTTTCTTT
size: NA; length: 15; V: TRBV9; J: TRBJ2-3; D: NA; CDR3: CASSASGSHTDTQYF; DNA: TGTGCCAGCAGCGCCTCAGGTTCCCACACAGATACGCAGTATTTT
size: NA; length: 14; V: TRBV6-5; J: TRBJ2-1; D: TRBD1; CDR3: CASRDRSYYNEQFF; DNA: TGTGCCAGCAGGGACAGGTCTTACTACAATGAGCAGTTCTTC
size: NA; length: 15; V: TRBV7-9; J: TRBJ1-2; D: NA; CDR3: CASSYLGSGPYGYTF; DNA: TGTGCCAGCAGCTACCTTGGCAGCGGCCCCTATGGCTACACCTTC